The 28 T cell receptor beta chains below come from one sample, sequenced in a study of T cell responses to AZD1222 COVID-19 vaccine. Repertoires were generated with immunoSEQ multiplex PCR, while TCRdb's copy carries only in-frame clones and drops some. Here the sample spans about 130,000 clones, roughly 91% being singletons. The sequencing used peripheral blood, collected on day 0 of AZD1222 vaccination. The origin of the receptors is an adult in good health.

This chain uses TRBV6-5 with TRBJ1-5; the D is unclear. The length of the CDR3 is 12 residues. Germline V gives CDR1 MNHEY, CDR2 SVGAGI. Trimming took off 6 bases at V and 4 bases at J, with 7 bases between the two ends. CDR3 coding DNA: TGTGCCAGCAGAGGGTTGAATCAGCCCCAGCATTTT. It translates to CASRGLNQPQHF.

The rearrangement joins TRBV7-9 to TRBJ2-7, with D perhaps being TRBD1 or TRBD2 (5 bases each). Germline CDR1 is SEHNR and CDR2 is FQNEAQ (reference sequence). This CDR3 is 14 amino acids long. Trimming took 2 bases from V and 0 from J, leaving 8 bases between them. In DNA form, the CDR3 reads TGTGCCAGCAGCTTAAGGGACGCCTCCTACGAGCAGTACTTC. This codes for CASSLRDASYEQYF.

With respect to this clone: Other DNA sequences in the same sample also yield this CDR3. The chain combines TRBV6-5 with TRBJ2-1; either TRBD1 or TRBD2 may supply D (5 bases each). Looked up from germline, CDR1 is MNHEY and CDR2 is SVGAGI. The CDR3 consists of 14 residues. V lost 7 bases to trimming and J lost 1 base, with 11 bases between them. This CDR3 is CASKRGVSYNEQFF. In nucleotides, the CDR3 is TGTGCCAGCAAACGAGGGGTATCCTACAATGAGCAGTTCTTC.

The gene calls are TRBV30 and TRBJ2-7; no clear D. This CDR3 is 13 amino acids long. Trimming removed 3 bases at V and 1 base at J, with 10 bases between. Germline values: CDR1 GTSNPN, CDR2 SVGIG (reference sequence). The CDR3 DNA sequence: TGTGCCTGGAGACTACTCGGATCCTACGAGCAGTACTTC. Protein sequence: CAWRLLGSYEQYF.

In DNA form, the CDR3 reads TGTGCCAGTAGTATAGATTGGGGCCGGGAAGGCTACACCTTC. Translating it yields CASSIDWGREGYTF. The V and J genes are TRBV19 and TRBJ1-2; TRBD1 might be the D (5 bases). Trimming shortened V by 0 bases and J by 8 bases, and 13 bases separated the two germline ends. Looked up from germline, CDR1 is LNHDA and CDR2 is SQIVND (reference sequence). CDR3 length: 14 residues.

The gene calls are TRBV7-3 and TRBJ1-2; 7 positions match TRBD1. The germline V gene encodes CDR1 SGHTA and CDR2 FQGTGA. J was trimmed by 8 bases and V by 2 bases; bases with no gene match: 8. This CDR3 has 14 residues. CDR3: CASSLDAGGRGYTF. In nucleotides, the CDR3 is TGTGCCAGCAGCTTAGATGCAGGGGGAAGGGGCTACACCTTC.

The chain is built from TRBV6-2 or TRBV6-3 and TRBJ2-6; D possibly uses TRBD1 or TRBD2 (5 bases each). The CDR3 totals 18 residues. Deletions cut 0 bases from V and 0 bases from J, with 12 bases between. Germline values: CDR1 MNHEY, CDR2 SVGEGT. The CDR3 is CASSYSLRGLSGANVLTF. CDR3 nucleotide sequence: TGTGCCAGCAGTTACTCGTTGAGGGGCCTCTCTGGGGCCAACGTCCTGACTTTC.

This sequence joins TRBV20-1 and TRBJ2-1, with D possibly being TRBD2 (6 bases). This CDR3 is 13 amino acids long. V lost 3 bases and J lost 5, with 11 bases in between. The germline gives CDR1 DFQATT, CDR2 SNEGSKA (reference sequence). CDR3 protein: CSASGGKDNEQFF. In DNA form, the CDR3 reads TGCAGTGCTAGTGGGGGGAAGGACAATGAGCAGTTCTTC.

This chain links TRBV7-3 with TRBJ2-3; 11 bases match TRBD2. Losses at the gene ends were 5 bases for V and 2 bases for J; bases not matched to a gene: 3. CDR3 length: 15 amino acids. CDR1 is SGHTA and CDR2 is FQGTGA in the germline V gene. CDR3 bases: TGTGCCAGCAGCGAACTAGCGGGGGCCACAGATACGCAGTATTTT. It encodes CASSELAGATDTQYF.

J is TRBJ2-7 and V is TRBV7-6; the match to TRBD2 covers 7 bases. The CDR3 totals 15 residues. Trimming at V came to 3 bases and at J to 2 bases, leaving 7 bases not matched to a gene. Germline CDR1 and CDR2: SGHVS and FNYEAQ. This chain's CDR3 is CASSLRAGQTYEQYF. CDR3 sequence (DNA): TGTGCCAGCAGCTTGAGAGCGGGGCAAACCTACGAGCAGTACTTC. The full variable domain, its missing parts supplied by reference TRBV7-6 and TRBJ2-7, is GAGVSQSPRYKVTKRGQDVALRCDPISGHVSLYWYRQALGQGPEFLTYFNYEAQQDKSGLPNDRFSAERPEGSISTLTIQRTEQRDSAMYRCASSLRAGQTYEQYFGPGTRLTVT.

This chain links TRBV4-2 with TRBJ2-3; 11 bases match TRBD2. The CDR3 loop spans 15 amino acids. Germline assignment: CDR1 LGHNA and CDR2 YNFKEQ. V shed 10 bases and J 4 bases; nucleotides not matched to a gene: 10. The CDR3 DNA reads as TGTGCCACCACTATTAGCGGGGGGGCCGCAGATACGCAGTATTTT. It is translated as CATTISGGAADTQYF.

The chain has TRBV12-5 and TRBJ1-5; the D is unclear. Germline CDR1 LGHNT, CDR2 FRNRAP. This CDR3 is 16 amino acids long. Trimming took off 5 bases at V and 6 bases at J, with 20 bases between the two ends. The DNA for the CDR3 is TGTGCTAGTGGTATCTCTTCTACGTTCGTCGTTCAGCCCCAGCATTTT. This translates into CASGISSTFVVQPQHF.

The chain combines TRBV14 with TRBJ1-4, with TRBD1 as a possible D gene (6 bases). The CDR3 extends over 15 amino acids. Germline-derived CDR1 and CDR2 are SGHDN and FVKESK. V gave up 2 bases and J gave up 3 bases, with 10 bases separating them. The CDR3 sequence is CASSQRGAANEKLFF. The CDR3 region has the DNA TGTGCCAGCAGCCAAAGGGGGGCGGCTAATGAAAAACTGTTTTTT.

The V and J genes are TRBV5-6 and TRBJ1-4, with no clear D. Trimming stripped 0 bases from V and 5 bases from J, with 11 bases between. CDR1 is SGHDT and CDR2 is YYEEEE in the germline V gene. The CDR3 spans 15 residues. The CDR3 region has the DNA TGTGCCAGCAGCTTGGTTTCCCGATCGAATGAAAAACTGTTTTTT. Translating it yields CASSLVSRSNEKLFF.

V usage is TRBV19 and J usage is TRBJ1-2; 7 nucleotides align to TRBD1. J gave up 11 bases and V 5 bases, and 14 bases lay outside the gene matches. There are 14 residues in the CDR3. Germline lookup yields CDR1 LNHDA and CDR2 SQIVND (reference sequence). CDR3 sequence (DNA): TGTGCCAGTAGTTCAAAAGACAGGGTTTCTGCTTACACCTTC. Translating gives CASSSKDRVSAYTF.

The V call is TRBV2, the J call TRBJ2-2, with D possibly TRBD1 on 5 matching bases. The V gene lost 7 bases and the J gene lost 4 bases, with 13 bases spanning the gap. Germline loops: CDR1 SNHLY, CDR2 FYNNEI. The CDR3 consists of 14 residues. Here the CDR3 DNA reads TGTGCCAGCACCGGACATGAGAGCACCGGGGAGCTGTTTTTT. It specifies CASTGHESTGELFF.

This chain links TRBV19 with TRBJ1-5, with a tentative D call TRBD1 (5 bases). This CDR3 has 13 residues. V shed 9 bases and J shed 7 bases, with 16 bases lying between them. CDR1 and CDR2 from the germline V gene are LNHDA and SQIVND (reference sequence). The CDR3 DNA reads as TGTGCCAGCGGACCGGGGACCGTACAGCCCCAGCATTTT. Residues: CASGPGTVQPQHF.

The rearrangement links TRBV9 to TRBJ1-5; weak D call: TRBD1 (5 bases). The V end was cut by 2 bases, the J end by 1 base, with 16 bases between. The germline V gene encodes CDR1 SGDLS and CDR2 YYNGEE. The CDR3 runs 17 residues. The CDR3 loop reads CASSVFPRAKSNQPQHF. The CDR3 coding sequence is TGTGCCAGCAGCGTTTTCCCCAGGGCCAAGAGCAATCAGCCCCAGCATTTT.

The genes are TRBV24-1 and TRBJ1-2; the D gene is possibly TRBD1 (5 bases). Germline V gene sequence: CDR1 KGHDR, CDR2 SFDVKD. The CDR3 is made up of 15 amino acids. Trimming cost V 7 bases and J 4 bases, with 18 bases left between them. CDR3 in amino acids: CATSAGTEDFYGYTF. CDR3 DNA sequence: TGTGCCACCAGCGCCGGGACGGAAGACTTCTATGGCTACACCTTC.

The chain joins TRBV11-2 to TRBJ1-3; D is uncertain. CDR3 length equals 15 residues. The ends were cut back, 0 bases at V and 0 bases at J, with 6 bases in the middle. Germline loops: CDR1 SGHAT, CDR2 FQNNGV. CDR3 sequence (DNA): TGTGCCAGCAGCTTAGAGGGCACCTCTGGAAACACCATATATTTT. Residues: CASSLEGTSGNTIYF.

The chain recombines TRBV7-8 with TRBJ1-4; D call uncertain. The CDR3 is 13 amino acids. V was cut by 6 bases and J by 6 bases, with 11 bases left in between. CDR1 and CDR2 from the germline V gene are SGHVS and FQNEAQ. CDR3 bases: TGTGCCAGCAGACTCAGCCTTGATGAAAAACTGTTTTTT. Amino acids: CASRLSLDEKLFF.

The rearrangement uses TRBV3-1 (or the pseudogene TRBV3-2) and TRBJ1-6, with no clear D. The germline gives CDR1 LGHDT, CDR2 YNNKEL (reference sequence). Deletions cut 6 bases from V and 6 bases from J, with 18 bases between. The CDR3 spans 16 residues. As DNA, the CDR3 is TGTGCCAGCAGTTTATCGCAGGAGATCTTTAATTCACCCCTCCACTTT. Amino acids: CASSLSQEIFNSPLHF.

About this clone: An end of the junction does not agree with germline; a read error may underlie this. The V gene is TRBV14, the J gene TRBJ2-1, with TRBD2 matching 8 bases. CDR3 size: 13 residues. The germline V gene encodes CDR1 SGHDN and CDR2 FVKESK. The CDR3 here is CASSQGDRPGGIF. CDR3 nucleotides: TGTGCCAGCAGCCAAGGGGACCGCCCGGGGGGGATCTTC.

The chain recombines TRBV19 with TRBJ1-1; D is possibly TRBD1 (5 bases). Germline-derived CDR1 and CDR2 are LNHDA and SQIVND (reference sequence). The CDR3 spans 14 residues. With 10 bases removed from V and 1 base from J, the gap between germline ends came to 16 bases. CDR3 DNA sequence: TGTGCCACCAGTGATAGGGGTTCGAACACTGAAGCTTTCTTT. Translated: CATSDRGSNTEAFF.

The gene calls are TRBV7-9 and TRBJ1-5; unclear D gene. Germline V gives CDR1 SEHNR, CDR2 FQNEAQ (reference sequence). CDR3 length: 13 residues. V was trimmed by 5 bases and J by 5 bases, leaving 10 bases between them. The CDR3 DNA reads as TGTGCCAGCAGCCCGGGATGGGATCAGCCCCAGCATTTT. Protein: CASSPGWDQPQHF.

With respect to this clone: At the DNA level, this CDR3 is encoded by other sequences in the same sample as well. The gene calls are TRBV7-2 and TRBJ2-7; no reliable D call. V was trimmed by 0 bases and J by 3 bases, leaving 6 bases between them. The CDR3 consists of 13 residues. Germline CDR1 and CDR2: SGHTA and FQGNSA. The CDR3 DNA reads TGTGCCAGCAGCTTAGCGACTGGCTACGAGCAGTACTTC. This sequence encodes CASSLATGYEQYF.

The rearrangement uses TRBV7-9 and TRBJ1-1, with D unclear. V gave up 5 bases and J gave up 3 bases, with 7 bases separating them. CDR1 and CDR2 (germline): SEHNR, FQNEAQ (reference sequence). The CDR3 covers 12 residues. The CDR3 bases are TGTGCCAGCAGCCAAGCGTACACTGAAGCTTTCTTT. This codes for CASSQAYTEAFF.

The chain couples TRBV29-1 to TRBJ1-2, with D unresolved. This CDR3 spans 14 amino acids. CDR1 SQVTM and CDR2 ANQGSEA come from the germline V gene. V was shortened by 4 bases and J by 12 bases, with 24 bases between the two germline ends. CDR3 loop: CSVVAGTRRYSDTF. In DNA, the CDR3 is TGCAGCGTTGTTGCCGGTACACGGCGCTATAGTGACACCTTC.